The 15 T cell receptor beta chains given below trace back to one sample, sequenced in a study of T cell responses to AZD1222 COVID-19 vaccine. This table comes from immunoSEQ multiplex PCR, and its TCRdb copy is limited to in-frame clones, with some not included. The sample lists 60,000 to 70,000 clones, less than 90% seen once, with roughly a fifth in the top ten. Sequences were derived from peripheral blood, sampled on day 0 of AZD1222 vaccination. The receptor source for this set is an adult in good health.

CDR3 residues: CSASGGGTVSYEQYF. Here the CDR3 DNA reads TGCAGTGCTAGTGGGGGGGGGACCGTATCCTACGAGCAGTACTTC. The chain carries TRBV20-1 and TRBJ2-7; 7 bases line up with TRBD2. The V and J ends lost 3 bases and 1 base, in that order; junction bases with no gene match: 9. This CDR3 is 15 amino acids long. Germline V gene sequence: CDR1 DFQATT, CDR2 SNEGSKA (reference sequence).

The rearrangement joins TRBV9 to TRBJ2-3; D may correspond to TRBD1 or TRBD2 (5 bases each). CDR1 is SGDLS, CDR2 YYNGEE, per germline. The CDR3 length is 13 residues. V shed 4 bases and J shed 13 bases, with 19 bases lying between them. The CDR3, as DNA: TGTGCCAGCAGCACCAACTCCGGGACGGGGAAGTATTTT. It codes for CASSTNSGTGKYF. Full variable domain (remainder filled in from reference TRBV9 and TRBJ2-3): DSGVTQTPKHLITATGQRVTLRCSPRSGDLSVYWYQQSLDQGLQFLIQYYNGEERAKGNILERFSAQQFPDLHSELNLSSLELGDSALYFCASSTNSGTGKYFGPGTRLTVL.

V gene TRBV3-1 (or the pseudogene TRBV3-2) combines with J gene TRBJ1-3; unclear D gene. The V and J ends lost 3 bases and 2 bases respectively, with 5 bases between them. This CDR3 is 13 amino acids long. CDR1 is LGHDT and CDR2 is YNNKEL in the germline V gene (reference sequence). CDR3 DNA sequence: TGTGCCAGCAGCCACCGGGCTGGAAACACCATATATTTT. It codes for CASSHRAGNTIYF.

This sequence joins TRBV19 and TRBJ1-6, with TRBD1 matching 7 bases. Losses at the gene ends were 7 bases for V and 14 bases for J; bases not matched to a gene: 14. The CDR3 is 14 amino acids. CDR1 is LNHDA and CDR2 is SQIVND in the germline V gene (reference sequence). CDR3 protein: CASTPPGQTSALHF. In nucleotides, the CDR3 is TGTGCCAGTACCCCCCCGGGACAGACTTCGGCCCTCCACTTT.

The chain employs TRBV19 and TRBJ2-1, with D unresolved. Germline values: CDR1 LNHDA, CDR2 SQIVND (reference sequence). Trimming left V 5 bases short and J 9 bases short, with 14 bases between. The CDR3 runs 13 residues. Here the CDR3 reads CASSLLPGGEQFF. In DNA, the CDR3 is TGTGCCAGTAGTCTCTTGCCCGGCGGTGAGCAGTTCTTC. Together with reference TRBV19 and TRBJ2-1, the CDR3 gives the full variable domain: DGGITQSPKYLFRKEGQNVTLSCEQNLNHDAMYWYRQDPGQGLRLIYYSQIVNDFQKGDIAEGYSVSREKKESFPLTVTSAQKNPTAFYLCASSLLPGGEQFFGPGTRLTVL.

This rearrangement joins TRBV28 to TRBJ2-5; 9 bases align to TRBD2. The trim removed 4 bases at V and 5 bases at J, leaving 5 bases unmatched. Germline loops: CDR1 MDHEN, CDR2 SYDVKM. The CDR3 has 14 residues. The CDR3 bases are TGTGCCAGCAGTTCCGCGGGGGGGTGGGAGACCCAGTACTTC. As protein: CASSSAGGWETQYF.

A word on this clone: The germline gene is not matched at one end of the junction; a read error may be the cause. The same CDR3 also results from other DNA sequences found in this sample. This chain connects TRBV15 to TRBJ1-2; D unresolved. CDR1 is LNHNV and CDR2 is YYDKDF in the germline V gene (reference sequence). The CDR3 has 14 residues. CDR3 sequence reads: CATSRDLRANGYTF. The CDR3 DNA follows: TGCGCCACCAGCAGAGACTTGAGGGCTAATGGCTACACCTTC.

This clone has ten or more counts. The V call is TRBV29-1, the J call TRBJ1-2; D gene ambiguous. The CDR3 sequence is 12 residues long. Germline values: CDR1 SQVTM, CDR2 ANQGSEA. Trimming cost V 3 bases and J 5 bases, with 10 bases left between them. The chain's CDR3 is CSVDLGIYGYTF. For the CDR3, the DNA is TGCAGCGTTGACTTAGGGATTTATGGCTACACCTTC.

This clone has only a few counts. The chain employs TRBV2 and TRBJ2-7; TRBD2 agrees at 8 bases. This CDR3 has 17 residues. J gave up 1 base and V 8 bases, and 16 bases lay outside the gene matches. Germline V gene lookup returns CDR1 SNHLY and CDR2 FYNNEI. The DNA of the CDR3 is TGTGCCAGCGGGCCTGGGGGGTTAGCGGGGAAATCCTACGAGCAGTACTTC. Translated, it gives CASGPGGLAGKSYEQYF.

The chain recombines TRBV5-1 with TRBJ2-5; the match to TRBD1 covers 7 bases. V gave up 1 base and J gave up 1 base; unmatched junction bases: 4. Per germline, CDR1 SGHRS and CDR2 YFSETQ. CDR3 length equals 15 residues. CDR3: CASSLNPGGQETQYF. DNA of the CDR3: TGCGCCAGCAGCTTGAACCCAGGGGGCCAAGAGACCCAGTACTTC.

The rearrangement joins TRBV5-1 to TRBJ2-2; unclear D gene. Germline V gives CDR1 SGHRS, CDR2 YFSETQ. Trimming removed 4 bases from V and 3 bases from J, with 10 bases in between. The CDR3 has 14 amino acids. CDR3 sequence: CASSPGSYTGELFF. The CDR3 bases are TGCGCCAGCAGCCCCGGGTCTTACACCGGGGAGCTGTTTTTT.

In its sample, this clone was seen once. This rearrangement joins TRBV5-1 to TRBJ1-1; D is unresolved. Germline CDR1 and CDR2: SGHRS and YFSETQ. The CDR3 is 15 amino acids. Trimming removed 0 bases at V and 0 bases at J, with 9 bases between. This CDR3 is CASSLVVGVNTEAFF. CDR3 in DNA: TGCGCCAGCAGCTTGGTAGTGGGCGTGAACACTGAAGCTTTCTTT. The variable domain in full, with the rest retrieved from reference TRBV5-1 and TRBJ1-1, is KAGVTQTPRYLIKTRGQQVTLSCSPISGHRSVSWYQQTPGQGLQFLFEYFSETQRNKGNFPGRFSGRQFSNSRSEMNVSTLELGDSALYLCASSLVVGVNTEAFFGQGTRLTVV.

V gene TRBV30 combines with J gene TRBJ2-1; no definite D call. The CDR3 runs 13 residues. V was cut by 3 bases and J by 8 bases, with 14 bases left in between. Germline V lookup: CDR1 GTSNPN, CDR2 SVGIG (reference sequence). CDR3 in DNA: TGTGCCTGGAGAATGTCTGGTAATTATGAGCAGTTCTTC. Its translation: CAWRMSGNYEQFF. The full variable domain, rest sourced from reference TRBV30 and TRBJ2-1, is SQTIHQWPATLVQPVGSPLSLECTVEGTSNPNLYWYRQAAGRGLQLLFYSVGIGQISSEVPQNLSASRPQDRQFILSSKKLLLSDSGFYLCAWRMSGNYEQFFGPGTRLTVL.

This chain links TRBV30 with TRBJ1-1, with 9 bases identical to TRBD1. The CDR3 runs 13 residues. Germline trimming cut 8 bases from V and 1 base from J; bases unmatched to any gene: 5. CDR1 GTSNPN and CDR2 SVGIG come from the germline V gene (reference sequence). The DNA for the CDR3 is TGTGCCGGACGGACAGGGGAGAACACTGAAGCTTTCTTT. Amino acid sequence: CAGRTGENTEAFF.

This chain's CDR3 is CASSRTEAFF. The CDR3 DNA sequence: TGTGCCAGCAGCAGAACTGAAGCTTTCTTT. The chain has TRBV6-6 and TRBJ1-1; no definite D call. V was clipped by 6 bases and J by 5 bases, with 4 bases between them. Germline V gene lookup returns CDR1 MNHNY and CDR2 SVGAGI (reference sequence). CDR3 size: 10 residues.